The subject of this entry is one T cell receptor beta chain. These data belong to a study of monozygotic twins with inflammatory bowel disease. The CDR3 is 16 residues long. Germline V gene data show CDR1 as SEHNR and CDR2 as FQNEAQ (reference sequence). The authors made each sample's cDNA in eight separate reactions. Reprocessing the 5' RACE reads, TCRdb reports a single entry for every CDR3 protein and omits DNA. Across some 200,000 distinct CDR3 sequences, the top ten clones capture 6% to 9% of the sample. The rearrangement joins TRBV7-9 to TRBJ2-3; the TCRdb D gene call, TRBD1, has no DNA to confirm it. Sequencing was performed on blood. This TCR came from a human donor with ulcerative colitis or Crohn's disease, or a healthy co-twin of an affected twin (not recorded which). CDR3 sequence: CASSLGTGAFTDTQYF.